The 30 T cell receptor beta chains reported below all come from one sample, sequenced in a study of T cells in Graves' hyperthyroidism and ophthalmopathy. Amplified regions were TCR beta CDR3 sequences from RNA transcripts. First-round RT-PCR with HTBI primers amplified the TCR CDR3 region. TCRdb ran MiXCR on the multiplex PCR reads and lists one entry per CDR3 protein. The table lists 550,000 to 850,000 distinct CDR3 sequences, roughly a sixth of them singletons, with over 15% in the top ten. Material for sequencing was blood. The source of these receptors is a woman aged 45-65 years with Graves' hyperthyroidism that later progressed to Graves' ophthalmopathy.

In this sample, this clonotype turned up many times. The gene calls are TRBV12-3 or TRBV12-4 and TRBJ2-2; D is perhaps TRBD1 (5 bases). This CDR3 is 13 amino acids long. Trimming pared 3 bases from V and 4 bases from J, leaving 6 bases between. The CDR3 DNA reads TGTGCCAGCAGTTTTAGGGGCACCGGGGAGCTGTTTTTT. This codes for CASSFRGTGELFF.

This clonotype was detected ten times or more. The rearrangement uses TRBV7-8 and TRBJ1-1, with D maybe TRBD1 (5 bases). CDR1 is SGHVS and CDR2 is FQNEAQ in the germline V gene. Trimming took off 4 bases at V and 0 bases at J, with 6 bases between the two ends. This CDR3 has 13 amino acids. This chain's CDR3 is CASSWGMNTEAFF. Here the CDR3 DNA reads TGTGCCAGCAGCTGGGGCATGAACACTGAAGCTTTCTTT.

The rearrangement joins TRBV7-9 to TRBJ1-1; no definite D call. From germline, CDR1 is SEHNR and CDR2 FQNEAQ (reference sequence). The germline V and J ends were trimmed by 5 bases and 8 bases, with 12 bases remaining between them. The CDR3 totals 12 residues. The CDR3 DNA reads as TGTGCCAGCAGCCGTCTAGGTAGAGAAGCTTTCTTT. Its translation: CASSRLGREAFF.

This clonotype was seen ten or more times. The rearrangement uses TRBV6-1 and TRBJ1-2, with D uncertain. Germline loops: CDR1 MNHNS, CDR2 SASEGT. The germline V and J ends were trimmed by 6 bases and 8 bases, with 16 bases remaining between them. The CDR3 has 13 residues. CDR3: CASSGSQVMGYTF. The CDR3 DNA reads as TGTGCCAGCAGCGGGTCCCAGGTGATGGGCTACACCTTC.

This clonotype has a handful of counts. This chain uses TRBV6-1 with TRBJ2-6; D unresolved. Germline V gene lookup returns CDR1 MNHNS and CDR2 SASEGT. This CDR3 is 15 amino acids long. V lost 5 bases, J lost 2 bases, and 10 bases lay in between. CDR3 nucleotide sequence: TGTGCCAGCAGTCAATCGTTGGCTGGGGCCAACGTCCTGACTTTC. This sequence encodes CASSQSLAGANVLTF.

This clonotype was observed at least ten times. This chain links TRBV11-3 with TRBJ1-1; D is uncertain. This CDR3 has 14 amino acids. Trimming cost V 5 bases and J 3 bases, with 13 bases left between them. CDR1 is SGHNT, CDR2 YENEEA, per germline. The DNA for the CDR3 is TGTGCCAGCAGCCCAACAGCATCCCACACTGAAGCTTTCTTT. Translating gives CASSPTASHTEAFF.

This clonotype was observed a handful of times. The V and J genes are TRBV6-2 or TRBV6-3 and TRBJ2-6, with D perhaps matching TRBD1 (6 bases). The ends were cut back, 5 bases at V and 0 bases at J, with 17 bases in the middle. The CDR3 has 18 residues. From germline, CDR1 is MNHEY and CDR2 SVGEGT. The CDR3 region is CASSLRQGPFSGANVLTF. The CDR3 DNA is TGTGCCAGCAGTCTAAGGCAGGGGCCGTTCTCTGGGGCCAACGTCCTGACTTTC.

This clonotype was seen ten or more times. The chain uses TRBV20-1 and TRBJ1-4; 10 positions agree with TRBD1. CDR1 DFQATT and CDR2 SNEGSKA come from the germline V gene (reference sequence). This CDR3 has 14 amino acids. After removal of 6 bases from V and 8 bases from J, the junction contained 9 bases not matched to a gene. The CDR3 bases are TGCAGTGCACCGAGACAGGGGGCTCGGGAAAAACTGTTTTTT. Protein: CSAPRQGAREKLFF.

This clonotype has a count of ten or more. This sequence joins TRBV20-1 and TRBJ1-5; the match to TRBD1 covers 7 bases. The CDR3 is made up of 13 amino acids. Germline V gives CDR1 DFQATT, CDR2 SNEGSKA (reference sequence). The V gene end was trimmed by 3 bases and the J gene end by 5 bases; junction bases not matched to a gene: 4. DNA of the CDR3: TGCAGTGCTAGCGGGACAGCGCATCAGCCCCAGCATTTT. It specifies CSASGTAHQPQHF.

There are many counts of this clonotype. J is TRBJ1-1 and V is TRBV12-5, with a tentative D call TRBD1 (6 bases). V shed 0 bases and J shed 3 bases, with 8 bases lying between them. This CDR3 spans 14 amino acids. Germline V gene data show CDR1 as LGHNT and CDR2 as FRNRAP. This CDR3 reads CASGLVPGDTEAFF. The DNA of the CDR3 is TGTGCTAGTGGTTTGGTACCAGGGGACACTGAAGCTTTCTTT.

This chain uses TRBV4-1 with TRBJ2-7; a weak D match, TRBD2 (5 bases). This CDR3 is 14 amino acids long. Germline V gene sequence: CDR1 MGHRA, CDR2 YSYEKL. The V end was cut by 2 bases, the J end by 4 bases, with 12 bases between. CDR3 protein: CASSQRELGYEQYF. The CDR3 DNA reads TGCGCCAGCAGCCAAAGGGAGCTAGGGTACGAGCAGTACTTC.

V usage is TRBV20-1 and J usage is TRBJ1-5; TRBD1 agrees at 9 bases. The ends lost 6 bases at V and 1 base at J; junction bases unmatched: 4. The CDR3 runs to 14 residues. CDR1 DFQATT and CDR2 SNEGSKA come from the germline V gene (reference sequence). The CDR3 loop reads CSAGTGMSNQPQHF. The CDR3 nucleotides read TGCAGTGCGGGGACAGGGATGAGCAATCAGCCCCAGCATTTT.

The chain employs TRBV29-1 and TRBJ1-1, with TRBD1 matching 10 bases. The V gene's germline CDR1 is SQVTM and CDR2 ANQGSEA. This CDR3 region has 15 residues. Losses at the gene ends were 8 bases for V and 4 bases for J; bases not matched to a gene: 13. The CDR3 bases are TGCAGCTTTCGCGGTCACGGGACAGGGGCCACTGAAGCTTTCTTT. The encoded protein is CSFRGHGTGATEAFF.

This clonotype has ten or more counts. The rearrangement links TRBV2 to TRBJ2-3, with 11 bases lining up with TRBD1. CDR1 and CDR2 (germline): SNHLY, FYNNEI. This CDR3 has 15 amino acids. With 1 base clipped from V and 6 bases from J, the junction kept 3 bases outside the gene matches. CDR3 protein: CASSEEDRGLDTQYF. CDR3 DNA sequence: TGTGCCAGCAGTGAAGAGGACAGGGGGCTTGATACGCAGTATTTT. Using reference TRBV2 and TRBJ2-3 for the parts outside the CDR3, the full variable domain is EPEVTQTPSHQVTQMGQEVILRCVPISNHLYFYWYRQILGQKVEFLVSFYNNEISEKSEIFDDQFSVERPDGSNFTLKIRSTKLEDSAMYFCASSEEDRGLDTQYFGPGTRLTVL.

This rearrangement joins TRBV11-2 to TRBJ2-5; TRBD1 aligns across 7 bases. The CDR3 covers 16 residues. Germline assignment: CDR1 SGHAT and CDR2 FQNNGV. J was trimmed by 1 base and V by 4 bases; bases with no gene match: 9. The CDR3 loop reads CASSSSSTGRQETQYF. The CDR3 DNA reads TGTGCCAGCAGCTCATCCTCGACAGGGCGCCAAGAGACCCAGTACTTC.

This clonotype was seen a handful of times. The chain couples TRBV29-1 to TRBJ1-2, with D possibly matching TRBD1 (5 bases). CDR1 is SQVTM, CDR2 ANQGSEA, per germline. The CDR3 has 11 amino acids. With 7 bases removed from V and 6 bases from J, the gap between germline ends came to 12 bases. In nucleotides, the CDR3 is TGCAGCGGGGACCCCTTGGATGGCTACACCTTC. Encoded protein: CSGDPLDGYTF.

This chain uses TRBV7-2 with TRBJ2-1, with TRBD2 identical over 15 bases. The CDR3 has 17 residues. Germline CDR1 SGHTA, CDR2 FQGNSA. With V trimmed by 4 bases and J by 1 base, 2 bases remained unmatched. CDR3 DNA: TGTGCCAGCAGCTACGGGACTAGCGGGGGGTCCTACAATGAGCAGTTCTTC. It specifies CASSYGTSGGSYNEQFF.

Many counts were recorded for this clonotype. The rearrangement uses TRBV7-9 and TRBJ2-7; TRBD2 is a possible D gene (6 bases). V lost 1 base, J lost 1 base, and 11 bases lay in between. Per the germline V gene, CDR1 is SEHNR and CDR2 is FQNEAQ (reference sequence). The CDR3 contains 15 residues. CDR3 sequence: CASSLEDGGSYEQYF. CDR3 bases: TGTGCCAGCAGCTTAGAGGACGGGGGTTCCTACGAGCAGTACTTC.

This rearrangement joins TRBV6-1 to TRBJ1-2; weak D call: TRBD1 (5 bases). V lost 5 bases, J lost 7 bases, and 11 bases lay in between. CDR3 size: 12 residues. Germline CDR1 and CDR2: MNHNS and SASEGT. The CDR3 here is CASSRPGIGYTF. The CDR3 DNA follows: TGTGCCAGCAGTCGACCAGGGATTGGCTACACCTTC.

This clonotype was picked up a small number of times. The rearrangement uses TRBV6-1 and TRBJ1-1, with D perhaps matching TRBD1 (6 bases). The V and J ends lost 7 bases and 0 bases respectively, with 15 bases between them. This CDR3 comprises 15 residues. CDR1 is MNHNS and CDR2 is SASEGT in the germline V gene. This CDR3 reads CASTRRTVMNTEAFF. The CDR3 DNA reads TGTGCCAGCACCCGCAGGACAGTGATGAACACTGAAGCTTTCTTT.

In this sample, this clonotype turned up a few times. The V and J genes are TRBV20-1 and TRBJ1-6; D is perhaps TRBD1 (5 bases). This CDR3 contains 16 residues. The germline gives CDR1 DFQATT, CDR2 SNEGSKA (reference sequence). The V end was cut by 4 bases, the J end by 9 bases, with 22 bases between. The chain's CDR3 is CSATRHLTSGGSPLHF. In DNA, the CDR3 is TGCAGTGCTACTAGACACCTTACGTCCGGGGGTTCACCCCTCCACTTT.

This clonotype was picked up a small number of times. CDR3 nucleotides: TGTGCCAGCACTCCTGAGGACAGGGGGGATGGCTACACCTTC. This encodes CASTPEDRGDGYTF. The chain has TRBV12-3 or TRBV12-4 and TRBJ1-2; 10 bases fit TRBD1. CDR3 length: 14 amino acids. V was clipped by 7 bases and J by 6 bases; unmatched bases: 8.

The rearrangement joins TRBV4-1 to TRBJ2-3; TRBD2 might be the D (6 bases). The CDR3 contains 16 residues. Germline assignment: CDR1 MGHRA and CDR2 YSYEKL. V was cut by 4 bases and J by 2 bases, with 16 bases left in between. The CDR3 DNA follows: TGCGCCAGCAGCCCTACGGCGGGGCCTATCACAGATACGCAGTATTTT. This translates into CASSPTAGPITDTQYF.

Points on this clonotype: A single base separates this from a much larger clone, so it may be a read error. The V call is TRBV12-3 or TRBV12-4, the J call TRBJ1-2, with 8 bases that match TRBD1. This CDR3 spans 16 amino acids. J gave up 3 bases and V 6 bases, and 12 bases lay outside the gene matches. The CDR3, as DNA: TGTGCCAGCAGCGCAGGTCAGGGGGCTTCCGACTATGGCTACACCTTC. Translating it yields CASSAGQGASDYGYTF.

This rearrangement joins TRBV7-9 to TRBJ2-1; D gene ambiguous. Trimming took 5 bases from V and 10 from J, leaving 24 bases between them. CDR3 length equals 16 residues. Germline values: CDR1 SEHNR, CDR2 FQNEAQ (reference sequence). As DNA, the CDR3 is TGTGCCAGCAGCCCACCCGCGGACGGTCTCTCTTTAGAGCAGTTCTTC. It is translated as CASSPPADGLSLEQFF. Full variable domain (outside the CDR3, taken from reference TRBV7-9 and TRBJ2-1): DTGVSQNPRHKITKRGQNVTFRCDPISEHNRLYWYRQTLGQGPEFLTYFQNEAQLEKSRLLSDRFSAERPKGSFSTLEIQRTEQGDSAMYLCASSPPADGLSLEQFFGPGTRLTVL.

CDR3 in amino acids: CASSQDKSHGFVETQYF. The CDR3 bases are TGCGCCAGCAGCCAAGATAAGTCACATGGGTTTGTCGAGACCCAGTACTTC. The rearrangement links TRBV4-1 to TRBJ2-5; no clear D. Germline CDR1 and CDR2: MGHRA and YSYEKL. Trimming shortened V by 0 bases and J by 5 bases, and 19 bases separated the two germline ends. This CDR3 has 17 amino acids.

The chain combines TRBV18 with TRBJ1-2, with 7 bases aligning to TRBD1. Germline V lookup: CDR1 KGHSH, CDR2 LQKENI. This CDR3 has 14 amino acids. Trimming took 2 bases from V and 5 from J; bases not matched to a gene: 5. CDR3 coding DNA: TGTGCCAGCTCACCAACAGGGGAAGGATATGGCTACACCTTC. It encodes CASSPTGEGYGYTF. Full variable domain (missing parts from reference TRBV18 and TRBJ1-2): NAGVMQNPRHLVRRRGQEARLRCSPMKGHSHVYWYRQLPEEGLKFMVYLQKENIIDESGMPKERFSAEFPKEGPSILRIQQVVRGDSAAYFCASSPTGEGYGYTFGSGTRLTVV.

As regards this clonotype: A much larger clone sits a single nucleotide away, making a read error possible. This CDR3 reads CARSEWGVSNQPQHF. The DNA for the CDR3 is TGTGCCCGCAGTGAATGGGGTGTGAGCAATCAGCCCCAGCATTTT. The J gene is TRBJ1-5, the V gene TRBV2, with D uncertain. Germline V gene sequence: CDR1 SNHLY, CDR2 FYNNEI. This CDR3 has 15 residues.

Of note for this clonotype: With a much larger clone just one base away, this may be a read error. CDR3 loop: CASSLHGTGLGAFF. The DNA for the CDR3 is TGTGCCAGCAGTCTCCACGGGACAGGGCTAGGAGCTTTCTTT. V gene TRBV27 combines with J gene TRBJ1-1, with 9 positions matching TRBD1. There are 14 residues in the CDR3. The V segment lost 5 bases and the J segment 10 bases; nucleotides outside the gene matches: 11. Germline V CDR1 and CDR2: MNHEY, SMNVEV (reference sequence).

This clonotype was observed a handful of times. The chain uses TRBV4-1 and TRBJ1-6; the D gene is possibly TRBD1 (5 bases). The CDR3 is 16 residues long. The V and J ends lost 1 base and 7 bases respectively, with 14 bases between them. CDR1 and CDR2 (germline): MGHRA, YSYEKL. In nucleotides, the CDR3 is TGCGCCAGCAGCCAAGGGCCTGGGGCAGGCAATTCACCCCTCCACTTT. This gives the protein CASSQGPGAGNSPLHF.